The rows below give T cell receptor beta chains drawn from one sample of a study of blood T cell repertoires in COVID-19. Measured with immunoSEQ multiplex PCR; TCRdb has only the in-frame clones, and not every one. The table shows about 170,000 clones, with approximately 92% occurring only once. Specimen: peripheral blood. The receptors stem from a man in his thirties or forties with COVID-19, enrolled during active disease. Both conserved end residues are trimmed from each CDR3. Each record gives: clone size, J gene, D gene, V gene, CDR3 protein. D genes are given only for firm matches. Clone size, where shown, is once, few, many, or a class for clones that have expanded.

NA | TRBJ1-6 | TRBD1 | TRBV9 | ASSVDPGQNSPLH
NA | TRBJ1-2 | TRBD1 | TRBV28 | ASEGTANYGYT
NA | TRBJ1-2 | NA | TRBV28 | ASNLGRGGEVSGYT
NA | TRBJ1-1 | TRBD1 | TRBV27 | ASSLSEGAGTEAF
few | TRBJ2-2 | NA | TRBV28 | ASSWVTGNTGELF
NA | TRBJ1-2 | NA | TRBV24-1 | ATSALPTNYGYT
once | TRBJ2-5 | NA | TRBV5-1 | ASSPKTGRETQY
NA | TRBJ2-1 | NA | TRBV19 | ASSIVPGSVYNEQF
NA | TRBJ2-3 | TRBD1 | TRBV5-4 | ASSSHRQGATDTQY
NA | TRBJ1-2 | NA | TRBV7-2 | ASSLAQANYGYT
once | TRBJ2-2 | TRBD1 | TRBV5-6 | ASSGQGWGRGQTGELF
NA | TRBJ2-5 | TRBD1 | TRBV24-1 | ATSEGGTGEETQY
NA | TRBJ2-5 | TRBD2 | TRBV4-2 | ASSQESASGQETQY
NA | TRBJ1-5 | TRBD1 | TRBV7-2 | ASSLEGQGFNQPQH
once | TRBJ1-2 | NA | TRBV9 | ASSVGPDTLNYGYT
NA | TRBJ1-2 | TRBD1 | TRBV12-5 | ASGPQGQGKSNYGYT
NA | TRBJ2-5 | TRBD2 | TRBV7-3 | ASSLRPAGLAGGEETQY
NA | TRBJ1-2 | TRBD1 | TRBV2 | ASIGFRGRVYGYT
NA | TRBJ2-3 | NA | TRBV19 | ASSIQAGEDTQY
NA | TRBJ2-6 | TRBD1 | TRBV28 | AAQTGGASGANVLT
NA | TRBJ2-4 | NA | TRBV4-2 | ASSQEPESDIQY
NA | TRBJ1-3 | NA | TRBV2 | ASSSGSRNTIY
NA | TRBJ1-1 | NA | TRBV5-4 | ASSLEWGGMNTEAF
NA | TRBJ2-7 | TRBD2 | TRBV20-1 | SASGAGGEQY
NA | TRBJ1-2 | TRBD1 | TRBV7-2 | ASADLSGTDPNYGYT
NA | TRBJ1-5 | TRBD1 | TRBV12-5 | ASGITLQARQGGISNQPQH
once | TRBJ2-1 | TRBD1 | TRBV7-3 | ASSPGQGSYNEQF
NA | TRBJ1-2 | TRBD1 | TRBV19 | ASTTKGQAPTRGYT
NA | TRBJ1-1 | TRBD1 | TRBV4-3 | ASSQTGAEAF
NA | TRBJ1-5 | NA | TRBV19 | ASSTGGSQPQH
once | TRBJ2-7 | NA | TRBV5-4 | ASSFQGTEQY
NA | TRBJ2-3 | NA | TRBV2 | ASKRNGDTQY
NA | TRBJ1-3 | TRBD1 | TRBV19 | ASSIGTGGYSGNTIY
NA | TRBJ1-1 | NA | TRBV7-9 | ASSLFGEMNTEAF
NA | TRBJ2-7 | NA | TRBV21-1 | ASTSGQGNYEQY
NA | TRBJ2-5 | NA | TRBV27 | ASSLSAPQEETQY
NA | TRBJ2-2 | TRBD1 | TRBV7-3 | ASRNRGSTGELF
NA | TRBJ2-1 | NA | TRBV27 | ASSFGTPYNEQF
NA | TRBJ1-2 | TRBD1 | TRBV2 | ASSEALLWNRGYGYT
NA | TRBJ2-7 | TRBD2 | TRBV30 | AWSARAGEQQY
NA | TRBJ1-2 | TRBD1 | TRBV19 | ASNPGTGRPNYGYT
NA | TRBJ2-7 | NA | TRBV10-3 | AISRTASYEQY
NA | TRBJ1-1 | NA | TRBV5-4 | ASSLRRGNTEAF
NA | TRBJ1-2 | TRBD1 | TRBV24-1 | ATSDFKGQGNYGYT
NA | TRBJ2-7 | TRBD1 | TRBV6-5 | ASSHNRDRVYEQY
NA | TRBJ2-1 | NA | TRBV11-3 | ASSLGVGRTTNEQF
once | TRBJ1-5 | TRBD1 | TRBV28 | ASSTGVSQPQH
NA | TRBJ2-2 | TRBD2 | TRBV7-2 | ASRKAGGVGGTGELF
NA | TRBJ1-1 | TRBD1 | TRBV9 | ASSVGGTGLGNTEAF